The source of this T cell receptor (beta chain) is a study of monozygotic twins with inflammatory bowel disease. The CDR3 is 13 amino acids. Germline V gene sequence: CDR1 SNHLY, CDR2 FYNNEI. TCRdb reworked the 5' RACE reads into one entry per CDR3 protein, no DNA. Seen in this sample are just over 300,000 distinct CDR3 sequences; the ten most common clones hold about 5%. The sequenced sample consisted of blood. This chain connects TRBV2 to TRBJ2-6; as DNA is missing, the TRBD1 call by TCRdb cannot be tested. This receptor was obtained from a human donor with ulcerative colitis or Crohn's disease, or a healthy co-twin of an affected twin (not recorded which). The CDR3 loop reads CASRGVGANVLTF.